This T cell receptor (beta chain) was sequenced for a study of blood T cell repertoires in COVID-19. Study summary: The samples span acute and convalescent COVID-19 from the United States, Italy and Spain.

This CDR3 is built from 15 residues. Germline CDR1 reads GTSNPN; CDR2 reads SVGIG (reference sequence). V shed 3 bases and J shed 3 bases, with 15 bases lying between them. Measured with immunoSEQ multiplex PCR; TCRdb has only the in-frame clones, and not every one. The sample shows about 250,000 clones, just under 85% of them seen only once. A few counts support this clone. The chain is built from TRBV30 and TRBJ2-1; TRBD1 is a possible D gene (6 bases). This sequence originates from a man at least 80 years old with acute or convalescent COVID-19. The sequenced sample consisted of peripheral blood. For the CDR3, the DNA is TGTGCCTGGAGGTTTCAGGGGAACGGCTACAATGAGCAGTTCTTC. Its protein product is CAWRFQGNGYNEQFF.